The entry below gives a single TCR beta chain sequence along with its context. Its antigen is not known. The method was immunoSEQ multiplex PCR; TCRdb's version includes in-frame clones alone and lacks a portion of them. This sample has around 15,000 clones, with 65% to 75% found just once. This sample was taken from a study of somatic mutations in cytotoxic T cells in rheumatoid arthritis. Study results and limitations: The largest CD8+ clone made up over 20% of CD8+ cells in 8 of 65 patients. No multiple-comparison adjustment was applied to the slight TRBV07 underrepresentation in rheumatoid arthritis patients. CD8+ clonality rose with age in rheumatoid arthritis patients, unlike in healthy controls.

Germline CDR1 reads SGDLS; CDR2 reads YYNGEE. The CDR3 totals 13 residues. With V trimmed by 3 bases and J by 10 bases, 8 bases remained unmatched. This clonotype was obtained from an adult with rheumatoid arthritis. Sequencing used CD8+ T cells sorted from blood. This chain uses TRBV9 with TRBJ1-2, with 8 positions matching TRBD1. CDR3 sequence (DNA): TGTGCCAGCAGCGGCCGGGACAGGTGGAACTACACCTTC. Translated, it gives CASSGRDRWNYTF.